These T cell receptor beta chains were read from a single sample in a study of T-cell memory formation after mild COVID-19. TCRdb called the 5' RACE reads again in MiXCR, with one record for every CDR3 protein. Seen here are 530,000 or so distinct CDR3 sequences, roughly a sixth observed once, and the top ten hold around 7.8%. Sequenced material: PBMCs or a T cell subset sorted from them (not recorded which). These receptors were obtained from an adult woman who had mild COVID-19 (a few samples of this study predate the infection). Cell type and time point are not known. The CDR3 runs from the conserved cysteine through the conserved F or W. The order of the fields is D gene, V gene, CDR3 protein. A D gene is named only where the DNA matches it firmly.

d_gene: TRBD1; v_gene: TRBV5-1; CDR3aa: CASSKDRGTEAFF
d_gene: .; v_gene: TRBV3-1; CDR3aa: CASSQDWGRARDYEQYF
d_gene: TRBD2; v_gene: TRBV11-1; CDR3aa: CASSDYGLAGGKIQETQYF
d_gene: .; v_gene: TRBV3-1; CDR3aa: CASSQESVAGTKTQYF
d_gene: TRBD2; v_gene: TRBV4-2; CDR3aa: CASSTRTSGNFPPDTQYF
d_gene: .; v_gene: TRBV2; CDR3aa: CASSPDRTFSYEQYF
d_gene: .; v_gene: TRBV24-1; CDR3aa: CATRGAANEKLFF
d_gene: TRBD2; v_gene: TRBV20-1; CDR3aa: CSAVGVAGGGNEQFF
d_gene: .; v_gene: TRBV6-5; CDR3aa: CASGRQTYEQYF
d_gene: .; v_gene: TRBV5-6; CDR3aa: CASSSETDKHSYEQYF
d_gene: .; v_gene: TRBV27; CDR3aa: CASSSLTSLSEQFF
d_gene: TRBD1; v_gene: TRBV24-1; CDR3aa: CATSDTGQIPYNEQFF
d_gene: TRBD2; v_gene: TRBV9; CDR3aa: CASSVGARLASYEQYF
d_gene: TRBD2; v_gene: TRBV4-2; CDR3aa: CASSPGEGGGFFGAPDTQYF
d_gene: .; v_gene: TRBV5-6; CDR3aa: CASSLWREGNTGELFF
d_gene: .; v_gene: TRBV6-2/TRBV6-3; CDR3aa: CASSYSPYNEQFF
d_gene: TRBD2; v_gene: TRBV5-6; CDR3aa: CASIPGLSIYEQYF
d_gene: TRBD2; v_gene: TRBV5-6; CDR3aa: CASSFRTSGMAKNIQYF